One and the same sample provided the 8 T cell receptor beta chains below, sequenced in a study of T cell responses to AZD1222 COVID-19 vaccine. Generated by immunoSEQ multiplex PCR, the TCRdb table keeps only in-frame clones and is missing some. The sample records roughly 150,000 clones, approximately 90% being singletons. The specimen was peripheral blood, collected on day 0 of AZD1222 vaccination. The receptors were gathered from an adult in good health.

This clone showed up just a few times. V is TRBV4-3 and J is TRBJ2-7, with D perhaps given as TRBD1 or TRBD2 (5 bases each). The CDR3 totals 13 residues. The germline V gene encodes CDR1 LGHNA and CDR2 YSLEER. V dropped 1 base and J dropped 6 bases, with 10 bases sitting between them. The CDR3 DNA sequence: TGCGCCAGCAGCCAAGGTCGGGGCCTCGAGCAGTACTTC. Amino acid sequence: CASSQGRGLEQYF.

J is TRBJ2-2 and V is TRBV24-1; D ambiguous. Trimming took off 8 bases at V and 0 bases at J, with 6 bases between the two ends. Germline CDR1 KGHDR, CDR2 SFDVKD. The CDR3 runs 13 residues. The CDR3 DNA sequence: TGTGCCACCAAACGGACGAACACCGGGGAGCTGTTTTTT. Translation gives CATKRTNTGELFF.

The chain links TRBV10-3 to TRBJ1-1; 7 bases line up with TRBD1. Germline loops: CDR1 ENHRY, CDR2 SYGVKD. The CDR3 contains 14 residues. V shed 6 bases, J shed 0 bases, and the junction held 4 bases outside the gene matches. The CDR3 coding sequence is TGTGCCATCAGGGGGGACAGTGTGAACACTGAAGCTTTCTTT. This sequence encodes CAIRGDSVNTEAFF.

The CDR3 is CASSLQVAGGQETQYF. CDR3 in DNA: TGCGCCAGCAGCTTGCAAGTAGCGGGAGGGCAAGAGACCCAGTACTTC. The chain employs TRBV5-1 and TRBJ2-5; 11 bases are shared with TRBD2. The CDR3 totals 16 residues. J was trimmed by 2 bases and V by 1 base; bases with no gene match: 4. Looked up from germline, CDR1 is SGHRS and CDR2 is YFSETQ.

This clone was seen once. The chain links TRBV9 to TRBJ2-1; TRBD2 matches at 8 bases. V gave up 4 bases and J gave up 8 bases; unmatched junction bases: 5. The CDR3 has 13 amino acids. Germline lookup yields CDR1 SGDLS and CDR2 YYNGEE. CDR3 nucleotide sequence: TGTGCCAGCAGCCCTGGACTAGCTGATGAGCAGTTCTTC. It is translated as CASSPGLADEQFF.

The CDR3 nucleotides read TGTGCCAGCAGTTGGGGACTGCACTCCTACGAGCAGTACTTC. It is translated as CASSWGLHSYEQYF. The V gene is TRBV6-5, the J gene TRBJ2-7; possibly TRBD2 for D (6 bases). Germline V lookup: CDR1 MNHEY, CDR2 SVGAGI. The CDR3 spans 14 residues. Trimming pared 4 bases from V and 0 bases from J, leaving 10 bases between.

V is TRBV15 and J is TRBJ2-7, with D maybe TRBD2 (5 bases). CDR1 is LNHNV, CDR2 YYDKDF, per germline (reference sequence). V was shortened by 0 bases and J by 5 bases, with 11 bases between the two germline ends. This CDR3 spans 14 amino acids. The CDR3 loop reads CATSRDLGSDEQYF. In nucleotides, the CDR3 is TGTGCCACCAGCAGAGATCTGGGGAGCGACGAGCAGTACTTC.

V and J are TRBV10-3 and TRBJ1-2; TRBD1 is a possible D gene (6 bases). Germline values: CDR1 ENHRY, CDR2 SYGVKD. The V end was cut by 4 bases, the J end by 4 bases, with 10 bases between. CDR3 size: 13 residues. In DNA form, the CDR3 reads TGTGCCATCAGTGCGACAGGAGGCTATGGCTACACCTTC. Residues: CAISATGGYGYTF.